One and the same sample provided the 30 T cell receptor beta chains below, sequenced in a study of blood T cell repertoires in COVID-19. TCRdb keeps only in-frame clones here, not all; method: immunoSEQ multiplex PCR. The data contain approximately 210,000 clones, 87% of them singletons. Sequenced input: peripheral blood. These TCRs come from a man aged 40-50 years with active or convalescent COVID-19.

The count of this clone is one. V is TRBV28 and J is TRBJ1-5; the D gene is possibly TRBD1 (5 bases). There are 14 residues in the CDR3. V gave up 5 bases and J gave up 7 bases, with 15 bases separating them. The V gene's germline CDR1 is MDHEN and CDR2 SYDVKM. In DNA form, the CDR3 reads TGTGCCAGCAGTCTACGTGCGGGGGGGCAGCCCCAGCATTTT. Translating gives CASSLRAGGQPQHF.

The table lists this clone with a count of one. In nucleotides, the CDR3 is TGTGCCACCAGCAGATACCCTCAACAGGGTCCGGGGACTGAAGCTTTCTTT. It yields the protein CATSRYPQQGPGTEAFF. The rearrangement uses TRBV15 and TRBJ1-1; possible D gene TRBD1, 6 bases. Germline CDR1 and CDR2: LNHNV and YYDKDF (reference sequence). CDR3 length: 17 amino acids. The V end was cut by 2 bases, the J end by 5 bases, with 21 bases between.

A single count supports this clone. The J gene is TRBJ1-2, the V gene TRBV5-4, with a possible D match to TRBD1 (6 bases). The germline V gene has CDR1 SGHNT and CDR2 YYREEE (reference sequence). Trimming took 3 bases from V and 0 from J, leaving 9 bases between them. The CDR3 loop spans 14 amino acids. CDR3 nucleotides: TGTGCCAGCAGCTCACAGGGTACTAACTATGGCTACACCTTC. It translates to CASSSQGTNYGYTF.

The J gene is TRBJ2-5, the V gene TRBV5-6; D unclear. The CDR3 runs to 13 residues. V was shortened by 4 bases and J by 0 bases, with 7 bases between the two germline ends. Germline CDR1 and CDR2: SGHDT and YYEEEE. The CDR3 spells CASSQTNQETQYF. For the CDR3, the DNA is TGTGCCAGCAGCCAGACAAACCAAGAGACCCAGTACTTC.

This clone was counted between two and nine times. This rearrangement joins TRBV13 to TRBJ2-7; D is undetermined. Deletions cut 2 bases from V and 4 bases from J, with 9 bases between. Germline V CDR1 and CDR2: PRHDT, FYEKMQ (reference sequence). This CDR3 region has 13 residues. CDR3 coding DNA: TGTGCCAGCAGCTTATCTGGAGATTACGAGCAGTACTTC. It specifies CASSLSGDYEQYF.

This chain uses TRBV4-1 with TRBJ2-2; 8 positions match TRBD2. The CDR3 loop spans 18 amino acids. With 1 base clipped from V and 1 base from J, the junction kept 8 bases outside the gene matches. Germline assignment: CDR1 MGHRA and CDR2 YSYEKL. This CDR3 is CASSQVFGGGRNTGELFF. The CDR3 coding sequence is TGCGCCAGCAGCCAAGTGTTCGGCGGGGGGCGGAACACCGGGGAGCTGTTTTTT.

J is TRBJ2-3 and V is TRBV27, with 7 bases matching TRBD1. Germline assignment: CDR1 MNHEY and CDR2 SMNVEV (reference sequence). The CDR3 sequence is 14 residues long. The ends lost 7 bases at V and 2 bases at J; junction bases unmatched: 6. This CDR3 is CASNLQGFTDTQYF. The DNA for the CDR3 is TGTGCCAGCAACCTACAGGGGTTCACAGATACGCAGTATTTT.

V usage is TRBV5-4 and J usage is TRBJ2-1, with TRBD2 matching over 7 bases. CDR3 length equals 14 residues. CDR1 and CDR2 (germline): SGHNT, YYREEE (reference sequence). V dropped 1 base and J dropped 6; count of bases not matched to a gene: 4. CDR3 in amino acids: CASSLPREFNEQFF. DNA for the CDR3: TGTGCCAGCAGCTTGCCGCGGGAGTTCAATGAGCAGTTCTTC. Based on the CDR3 plus reference TRBV5-4 and TRBJ2-1, the full variable domain is ETGVTQSPTHLIKTRGQQVTLRCSSQSGHNTVSWYQQALGQGPQFIFQYYREEENGRGNFPPRFSGLQFPNYSSELNVNALELDDSALYLCASSLPREFNEQFFGPGTRLTVL.

The rearrangement joins TRBV2 to TRBJ1-1; D gene unclear. Germline-derived CDR1 and CDR2 are SNHLY and FYNNEI. CDR3 length: 12 residues. The V gene lost 11 bases and the J gene lost 3 bases, with 13 bases spanning the gap. The chain's CDR3 is CASQTLYTEAFF. The CDR3 coding sequence is TGTGCCTCGCAGACACTCTACACTGAAGCTTTCTTT.

The chain couples TRBV7-2 to TRBJ2-1; 14 positions agree with TRBD2. The V gene end was trimmed by 5 bases and the J gene end by 7 bases; junction bases not matched to a gene: 4. CDR1 is SGHTA, CDR2 FQGNSA, per germline. The CDR3 extends over 15 amino acids. The CDR3 loop is CASSPGTSGGNEQFF. The CDR3 DNA reads TGTGCCAGCAGCCCCGGGACTAGCGGGGGAAATGAGCAGTTCTTC.

V and J are TRBV5-5 and TRBJ1-1; D uncertain. Germline V CDR1 and CDR2: SGHKS, YYEKEE (reference sequence). Trimming removed 9 bases at V and 1 base at J, with 13 bases between. This CDR3 has 13 residues. CDR3 in amino acids: CATQRDGNTEAFF. In nucleotides, the CDR3 is TGTGCCACCCAGAGGGATGGGAACACTGAAGCTTTCTTT.

The chain links TRBV6-5 to TRBJ1-1; TRBD1 might be the D (6 bases). The V gene lost 6 bases and the J gene lost 1 base, with 9 bases spanning the gap. The CDR3 contains 13 residues. From germline, CDR1 is MNHEY and CDR2 SVGAGI. In DNA, the CDR3 is TGTGCCAGCAGGGGACACAAGAACACTGAAGCTTTCTTT. Protein sequence: CASRGHKNTEAFF.

V usage is TRBV19 and J usage is TRBJ1-3; D is possibly TRBD1 (5 bases). The V gene's germline CDR1 is LNHDA and CDR2 SQIVND (reference sequence). This CDR3 is built from 16 residues. Trimming removed 6 bases at V and 4 bases at J, with 19 bases between. The CDR3 protein is CASRQGPGLGGNTIYF. In nucleotides, the CDR3 is TGTGCCAGTAGGCAAGGACCGGGACTGGGCGGAAACACCATATATTTT.

The chain recombines TRBV19 with TRBJ1-4; D might be TRBD1 (5 bases). This CDR3 region has 15 residues. Deletions cut 5 bases from V and 5 bases from J, with 15 bases between. Germline CDR1 LNHDA, CDR2 SQIVND (reference sequence). This CDR3 is CASSRGGTTNEKLFF. The CDR3, as DNA: TGTGCCAGTAGTCGTGGGGGGACTACCAATGAAAAACTGTTTTTT.

The gene calls are TRBV28 and TRBJ1-3; 11 bases align to TRBD1. The CDR3 is made up of 16 amino acids. CDR1 is MDHEN and CDR2 is SYDVKM in the germline V gene. Germline trimming cut 5 bases from V and 2 bases from J; bases unmatched to any gene: 5. The CDR3 loop is CASSGRTGGAGNTIYF. In nucleotides, the CDR3 is TGTGCCAGCAGTGGGAGGACAGGGGGCGCTGGAAACACCATATATTTT.

This chain links TRBV11-2 with TRBJ2-1, with D unresolved. CDR3 size: 12 residues. Trimming removed 4 bases from V and 5 bases from J, with 6 bases in between. Germline lookup yields CDR1 SGHAT and CDR2 FQNNGV. The CDR3 DNA is TGTGCCAGCAGCTCTTTAAACAATGAGCAGTTCTTC. Translating it yields CASSSLNNEQFF. The full variable domain, rest sourced from reference TRBV11-2 and TRBJ2-1, is EAGVAQSPRYKIIEKRQSVAFWCNPISGHATLYWYQQILGQGPKLLIQFQNNGVVDDSQLPKDRFSAERLKGVDSTLKIQPAKLEDSAVYLCASSSLNNEQFFGPGTRLTVL.

The chain carries TRBV19 and TRBJ2-2; 7 bases fit TRBD1. Losses at the gene ends were 5 bases for V and 0 bases for J; bases not matched to a gene: 6. Germline V gene sequence: CDR1 LNHDA, CDR2 SQIVND (reference sequence). The CDR3 has 16 amino acids. CDR3 DNA: TGTGCCAGTAGTCAGGCAGGGGGACCGAACACCGGGGAGCTGTTTTTT. It encodes CASSQAGGPNTGELFF.

The chain links TRBV11-2 to TRBJ2-7, with TRBD1 as a possible D gene (6 bases). V shed 5 bases and J shed 3 bases, with 14 bases lying between them. CDR1 is SGHAT and CDR2 is FQNNGV in the germline V gene. This CDR3 has 14 residues. CDR3 in DNA: TGTGCCAGCAGCCCATCCACAGGGCTCTACGAGCAGTACTTC. Its protein is CASSPSTGLYEQYF.

V gene TRBV5-1 combines with J gene TRBJ1-5; 7 nucleotides line up with TRBD1. Germline assignment: CDR1 SGHRS and CDR2 YFSETQ. The CDR3 has 17 amino acids. V gave up 0 bases and J gave up 6 bases; unmatched junction bases: 12. The chain's CDR3 is CASSLAPSGGYIQPQHF. The CDR3 nucleotides are TGCGCCAGCAGCTTGGCCCCGTCAGGGGGTTATATTCAGCCCCAGCATTTT.

This chain connects TRBV28 to TRBJ1-2; TRBD1 aligns across 7 bases. Trimming took 2 bases from V and 5 from J; bases not matched to a gene: 14. Per germline, CDR1 MDHEN and CDR2 SYDVKM. CDR3 size: 17 residues. The CDR3 DNA follows: TGTGCCAGCAGTTTAACTGAGTTGGGGACAGAGGGGTATGGCTACACCTTC. Amino acids: CASSLTELGTEGYGYTF.

This clone was seen just once. The V gene is TRBV12-3 or TRBV12-4, the J gene TRBJ2-7, with D maybe TRBD2 (5 bases). This CDR3 region has 13 residues. V lost 6 bases and J 2 bases, leaving 11 bases between the germline ends. The CDR3 DNA is TGTGCCAGCAGGCCCGGGGAAGCCTACGAGCAGTACTTC. It yields the protein CASRPGEAYEQYF.

The V and J genes are TRBV5-1 and TRBJ1-1, with a possible D match to TRBD1 (5 bases). V lost 0 bases and J 1 base, leaving 10 bases between the germline ends. CDR3 size: 15 residues. Germline loops: CDR1 SGHRS, CDR2 YFSETQ. As DNA, the CDR3 is TGCGCCAGCAGCTTGGGTGGAGGGGCGAACACTGAAGCTTTCTTT. Protein: CASSLGGGANTEAFF.

This chain uses TRBV5-1 with TRBJ1-4; 7 bases map to TRBD1. Per germline, CDR1 SGHRS and CDR2 YFSETQ. CDR3 length: 14 amino acids. With 4 bases clipped from V and 8 bases from J, the junction kept 8 bases outside the gene matches. The CDR3 spells CASSREGTEEKLFF. CDR3 DNA sequence: TGCGCCAGCAGCCGGGAGGGGACAGAGGAAAAACTGTTTTTT.

The rearrangement joins TRBV28 to TRBJ1-2; 7 bases map to TRBD1. With 3 bases clipped from V and 4 bases from J, the junction kept 8 bases outside the gene matches. This CDR3 is 15 amino acids long. CDR1 and CDR2 (germline): MDHEN, SYDVKM. DNA for the CDR3: TGTGCCAGCAGTTTCAGGGACAGAGTTATCTATGGCTACACCTTC. Translated, it gives CASSFRDRVIYGYTF.

The V call is TRBV5-1, the J call TRBJ2-7, with D unresolved. Trimming removed 4 bases from V and 3 bases from J, with 5 bases in between. Germline loops: CDR1 SGHRS, CDR2 YFSETQ. The CDR3 spans 11 residues. The CDR3 loop is CASSNSYEQYF. In DNA form, the CDR3 reads TGCGCCAGCAGCAATAGCTACGAGCAGTACTTC.

CDR3: CASSLGGGTYGYTF. In DNA form, the CDR3 reads TGCGCCAGCAGCTTGGGTGGAGGCACCTATGGCTACACCTTC. This chain connects TRBV5-1 to TRBJ1-2; the D is unclear. CDR3 length: 14 residues. The germline V gene has CDR1 SGHRS and CDR2 YFSETQ. The V end lost 0 bases, the J end lost 4 bases, and 10 bases lay between the germline ends.

The chain combines TRBV2 with TRBJ2-1; 11 positions agree with TRBD2. The CDR3 runs 15 residues. With 4 bases clipped from V and 8 bases from J, the junction kept 7 bases outside the gene matches. Germline CDR1 SNHLY, CDR2 FYNNEI. The DNA for the CDR3 is TGTGCCAGCAGTGGCCCTAGCGGGGGGAGTTATGAGCAGTTCTTC. Translation gives CASSGPSGGSYEQFF.

The chain carries TRBV7-3 and TRBJ1-2; no clear D gene. The length of the CDR3 is 15 residues. Germline V lookup: CDR1 SGHTA, CDR2 FQGTGA. Trimming took 5 bases from V and 7 from J, leaving 20 bases between them. Here the CDR3 DNA reads TGTGCCAGCAGCCCCAACCGGGTTCGACTTTCTGGCTACACCTTC. Translated: CASSPNRVRLSGYTF.

J is TRBJ2-1 and V is TRBV6-4; TRBD2 matches at 12 bases. The CDR3 sequence is 16 residues long. CDR1 and CDR2 (germline): MRHNA, SNTAGT. J was trimmed by 7 bases and V by 5 bases; bases with no gene match: 9. Written as DNA, the CDR3 is TGTGCCAGCAGTTCCTCCCCCCTAGCGGGAGGGAATGAGCAGTTCTTC. It is translated as CASSSSPLAGGNEQFF.

CDR3 sequence: CASSMWTGGDTQYF. CDR3 nucleotides: TGTGCCAGTAGTATGTGGACAGGGGGAGATACGCAGTATTTT. The chain uses TRBV19 and TRBJ2-3, with 10 nucleotides matching TRBD1. J gave up 5 bases and V 3 bases, and 2 bases lay outside the gene matches. There are 14 residues in the CDR3. Germline V gives CDR1 LNHDA, CDR2 SQIVND (reference sequence).